The 9 T cell receptor beta chains reported below all come from one sample, sequenced in a study of shared clonotypes between healthy human individuals (dated by TCRdb to 2018 to 2021). Libraries came from the immunoSEQ multiplex PCR assay. Here the immuneACCESS table is served through TCRdb, limited to in-frame sequences with V and J called. Missing clones are a known gap in these copies; in checked studies unresolved V genes cover under half, and the rest lacks a known reason. This sample has nearly 2 million clones in its table, and approximately 94% of those were observed once. The leading ten clones occupy roughly 1% of the sample. CD8 naive samples were CD45RO-negative cells positively selected for CCR7, giving a CD45RA+CCR7+ population that excluded TemRA cells. Sequencing used naive CD8+ T cells sorted from blood. Interpreted using the paper, the cell subset or site label stands for: CD45RA+CCR7+. These receptors originate from a man between 18 and 29 years old in good health.

The rearrangement uses TRBV14 and TRBJ2-5, with D possibly being TRBD1 (6 bases). From germline, CDR1 is SGHDN and CDR2 FVKESK. The CDR3 is made up of 16 amino acids. The V and J ends lost 4 bases and 5 bases respectively, with 20 bases between them. CDR3 sequence (DNA): TGTGCCAGCAGCCGAGACCCCGAGGGGGTTGTTGAGACCCAGTACTTC. Protein sequence: CASSRDPEGVVETQYF.

This chain connects TRBV6-1 to TRBJ1-5; tentative D call: TRBD1 (6 bases). The V and J ends lost 2 bases and 4 bases respectively, with 12 bases between them. This CDR3 contains 15 residues. Germline V CDR1 and CDR2: MNHNS, SASEGT. The CDR3, as DNA: TGTGCCAGCAGTGAATGGGGCAGGGGAAATCAGCCCCAGCATTTT. It codes for CASSEWGRGNQPQHF.

The chain couples TRBV7-8 to TRBJ2-5; TRBD2 matches 10 bases. The CDR3 length is 15 residues. CDR1 SGHVS and CDR2 FQNEAQ come from the germline V gene. Germline trimming cut 3 bases from V and 5 bases from J; bases unmatched to any gene: 6. CDR3 region: CASSLEAGGPETQYF. Written as DNA, the CDR3 is TGTGCCAGCAGCTTGGAAGCGGGGGGGCCGGAGACCCAGTACTTC.

The CDR3 bases are TGTGCCAGCAGTGAAACGGGGAGGCCCCAGCATTTT. Its protein is CASSETGRPQHF. The V and J genes are TRBV6-1 and TRBJ1-5; D remains unclear. Germline CDR1 reads MNHNS; CDR2 reads SASEGT. Trimming stripped 2 bases from V and 9 bases from J, with 8 bases between. CDR3 length equals 12 residues.

This clone was recorded once. V and J are TRBV19 and TRBJ2-7; 7 positions match TRBD1. Looked up from germline, CDR1 is LNHDA and CDR2 is SQIVND (reference sequence). The junction had 11 bases not matched to a gene; V was cut back by 8 bases and J by 4 bases. This CDR3 comprises 14 residues. The CDR3 DNA is TGTGCCAGTGCCGGGACAGTGAACGGGTACGAGCAGTACTTC. It codes for CASAGTVNGYEQYF.

The V gene is TRBV6-5, the J gene TRBJ2-1, with TRBD2 matching 7 bases. The J segment lost 5 bases and the V segment lost 0 bases, leaving 4 bases of the junction unmatched. The CDR3 is 15 residues long. From germline, CDR1 is MNHEY and CDR2 SVGAGI. CDR3 DNA sequence: TGTGCCAGCAGTTACTCGGGACTATCCGACAATGAGCAGTTCTTC. It is translated as CASSYSGLSDNEQFF.

CDR3 sequence (DNA): TGCGCCAGCAGCCAAGTTGGTACGGGGCCTGAAGCTTTCTTT. The encoded protein is CASSQVGTGPEAFF. The rearrangement uses TRBV4-1 and TRBJ1-1, with a tentative D call TRBD1 (5 bases). Germline CDR1 is MGHRA and CDR2 is YSYEKL. The CDR3 sequence is 14 residues long. Between the trimmed V and J ends, which lost 1 base and 6 bases, there was a span of 12 bases.

This chain uses TRBV27 with TRBJ1-2; no reliable D call. Between the trimmed V and J ends, which lost 5 bases and 5 bases, there was a span of 12 bases. CDR1 and CDR2 from the germline V gene are MNHEY and SMNVEV (reference sequence). The CDR3 loop spans 13 amino acids. CDR3 protein: CASSAASTYGYTF. The CDR3 bases are TGTGCCAGCAGTGCCGCCAGTACTTATGGCTACACCTTC.

This chain connects TRBV7-8 to TRBJ1-5, with unresolved D. The germline gives CDR1 SGHVS, CDR2 FQNEAQ. Trimming removed 5 bases from V and 1 base from J, with 9 bases in between. CDR3 size: 14 residues. CDR3 DNA: TGTGCCAGCAGCCCCTCTGGCAGCAATCAGCCCCAGCATTTT. Protein: CASSPSGSNQPQHF.